This TCR beta chain appears in the sequencing data of a study of regulatory T cells in long-lasting Graves disease. Relying on iRepertoire HTBI primers and Arm-PCR of CDR3 regions, the team built TCR beta libraries. TCRdb used MiXCR to reprocess the multiplex PCR reads, holding one entry per CDR3 protein. The table lists about 430,000 distinct CDR3 sequences, approximately 15% of them singletons. Germline V CDR1 and CDR2: LNHDA, SQIVND (reference sequence). The V gene lost 6 bases and the J gene lost 3 bases, with 18 bases spanning the gap. The CDR3 runs 16 residues. Study conclusions and caveats: Among persistent patients, a larger number of public clonotypes were shared (about 2,800) than among newly diagnosed patients (under 1,000).

Indicated time point: newly diagnosed GD, antithyroid drugs for less than 3 months. PBMC RNA was the source of the TCR library. Peripheral blood, at approximately 10 milliliters, went into EDTA tubes. With respect to this clonotype: Antigen: not known.

The same data also contributed to another study, on T cells in Graves' hyperthyroidism and ophthalmopathy.

The source of this sequence is a woman aged 40 to 50 with Graves disease. This sample comprised peripheral blood mononuclear cells (PBMCs), obtained at new diagnosis, from a patient treated with antithyroid drugs. The chain links TRBV19 to TRBJ2-1; TRBD2 might be the D (7 bases). In nucleotides, the CDR3 is TGTGCCAGTAGCAATAGGGGGAGGGATATCTACAATGAGCAGTTCTTC. This encodes CASSNRGRDIYNEQFF.